A selection of T cell receptor beta chains follows, all from one sample in a study of response to subunit inactivated influenza vaccine. TCRdb re-called the RT-PCR reads with MiXCR, one entry per CDR3 protein. This table holds around 190,000 distinct CDR3 sequences, approximately 9.2% found once. The sample was non-naive T cells sorted from PBMCs, taken on the day of vaccination. The receptors stem from a man aged 50 or older who received an inactivated influenza vaccine. The CDR3 runs from the conserved cysteine through the conserved F or W. Each record gives: J gene, V gene, clone size, D gene, CDR3 DNA, CDR3 protein. D genes are given only for firm matches. The size of a clone is reported for some rows only, either as once, few or many, or as a class for expanded clones.

TRBJ2-1 TRBV12-3/TRBV12-4 many - TGTGCCAGCTCTTCCCCTGGGACATACAATGAGCAGTTCTTC CASSSPGTYNEQFF
TRBJ2-7 TRBV28 few - TGTGCCTGTGGGGGCTCGCGTCAGGTCCACGAGCAGTACTTC CACGGSRQVHEQYF
TRBJ1-6 TRBV16 many - TGTGCCAGCAGCCCGATCAGTGCGAATTCACCCCTCCACTTT CASSPISANSPLHF
TRBJ1-1 TRBV28 - - TGTGCCAGCAGCCTAAACGAAATTGAAGCTTTCTTT CASSLNEIEAFF
TRBJ1-5 TRBV29-1 many - TGCAGCGTTGCCGTAGGAAATAGCAATCAGCCCCAGCATTTT CSVAVGNSNQPQHF
TRBJ2-3 TRBV11-2 many TRBD2 TGTGCCAGCAGCTTAGTCCCATCGAGGGGCGGGAGGTCCCCCAATACGCAGTATTTT CASSLVPSRGGRSPNTQYF
TRBJ2-2 TRBV12-3/TRBV12-4 many - TGTGCCAGCAGTTCTCTGATGAACACCGGGGAGCTGTTTTTT CASSSLMNTGELFF
TRBJ2-7 TRBV20-1 - TRBD1 TGCAGTGCTAGTACCCGGACAGGGGGATTCTACGAGCAGTACTTC CSASTRTGGFYEQYF
TRBJ2-7 TRBV6-2/TRBV6-3 many - TGTGCCAGCAGCCCCTCTGGTTTCGAGCAGTACTTC CASSPSGFEQYF
TRBJ2-7 TRBV20-1 - - TGCAGTGCTCCAGACAGGACATACGAGCAGTACTTC CSAPDRTYEQYF
TRBJ2-5 TRBV6-1 few - TGTGCCAGCAGGAGACTACTCGGGGTGGTTGGAGAGACCCAGTACTTC CASRRLLGVVGETQYF
TRBJ2-7 TRBV5-1 few TRBD2 TGCGCCAGCAGCGTAACTACCGGGACTAGCTACGAGCAGTACTTC CASSVTTGTSYEQYF
TRBJ1-1 TRBV20-1 - - TGCAGTGCCTGGGGGGGGGCTGAAGCTTTCTTT CSAWGGAEAFF
TRBJ2-5 TRBV7-8 - TRBD2 TGTGCCGTTCGACGATGGGAGGGGCAAGAGACCCAGTACTTC CAVRRWEGQETQYF
TRBJ1-3 TRBV7-8 few - TGTGCCAGCAGCCATGTCAGCTCTGGAAACACCATATATTTT CASSHVSSGNTIYF
TRBJ2-2 TRBV28 many TRBD2 TGTGCCAGCAACCTACTAGCGGGAGACACCGGGGAGCTGTTTTTT CASNLLAGDTGELFF
TRBJ2-5 TRBV20-1 - TRBD2 TGCAGTGCTAGACTAGCGGGACGGGGGTCCCAAGAGACCCAGTACTTC CSARLAGRGSQETQYF
TRBJ2-7 TRBV11-2 many - TGTGCCAGCAGCGTCGGAGGACCCGCGTACTTC CASSVGGPAYF
TRBJ2-7 TRBV6-5 many TRBD2 TGTGCCAGCAGTTACTCACAGGCGGTGCGGGAGGAGCAGTACTTC CASSYSQAVREEQYF
TRBJ2-5 TRBV12-3/TRBV12-4 many TRBD1 TGTGCCAGCAGCCCCTTAGGACAGGGGAAAGAGACCCAGTACTTC CASSPLGQGKETQYF
TRBJ2-3 TRBV20-1 - - TGCAGTGCCCCCGGACAGCCTAGAAGCACAGATACGCAGTATTTT CSAPGQPRSTDTQYF
TRBJ1-1 TRBV4-3 - - TGCGCCAGCAGCCTTTCCAGGTACACTGAAGCTTTCTTT CASSLSRYTEAFF
TRBJ1-5 TRBV23-1 few - TGCGCCAGCAGTCACGGGGGAAAGACGGATTACAATCAGCCCCAGCATTTT CASSHGGKTDYNQPQHF
TRBJ2-5 TRBV28 - - TGTGCCAGCAGTTTGGGCAGGCAACAAGAGACCCAGTACTTC CASSLGRQQETQYF
TRBJ1-1 TRBV11-2 - - TGTGCCAGCAGCTTAGGGGGGAGGGCGGACACTGAAGCTTTCTTT CASSLGGRADTEAFF
TRBJ2-2 TRBV5-1 many TRBD2 TGCGCCAGCAGCCCCTGGGGGACTAGCGGAGCGAACACCGGGGAGCTGTTTTTT CASSPWGTSGANTGELFF
TRBJ2-6 TRBV19 - TRBD1 TGTGCCAGTAGTATCCTCCAGGGGGCTGGGGCCAACGTCCTGACTTTC CASSILQGAGANVLTF
TRBJ2-1 TRBV6-2/TRBV6-3 many - TGTGCCAGCAGTTACGGACTGGGACTCCTGAGCTCCTACAATGAGCAGTTCTTC CASSYGLGLLSSYNEQFF
TRBJ2-1 TRBV7-2 few - TGTGCCAGCAGCTTAGCGGGATCGGGCAATGAGCAGTTCTTC CASSLAGSGNEQFF
TRBJ2-5 TRBV3-1 - TRBD1 TGTGCCAGCAGCCAAGAGGACAGGGAGGAGACCCAGTACTTC CASSQEDREETQYF
TRBJ2-3 TRBV5-1 many - TGCGCCAGCAGCTTGATGGGGGCTAGCACAGATACGCAGTATTTT CASSLMGASTDTQYF
TRBJ2-1 TRBV6-2/TRBV6-3 few TRBD2 TGTGCCAGTCGGACTAGCGGCTACAATGAGCAGTTCTTC CASRTSGYNEQFF
TRBJ2-3 TRBV27 - - TGTGCCAGCAGTTTTACCCCCAGGATTTCTAGCACAGATACGCAGTATTTT CASSFTPRISSTDTQYF
TRBJ1-1 TRBV3-1 few - TGTGCCAGCAGCCCTTATCCCTTCAGGGTTAACACTGAAGCTTTCTTT CASSPYPFRVNTEAFF
TRBJ2-1 TRBV11-2 - TRBD1 TGTGCCAGCAGCTTAGAGGGCAGGGGGCGCGGAAATAGCGGTAGATCTTACAATGAGCAGTTCTTC CASSLEGRGRGNSGRSYNEQFF
TRBJ2-7 TRBV29-1 - - TGCAGCGTAACAGTCCACTCCTACGAGCAGTACTTC CSVTVHSYEQYF
TRBJ1-2 TRBV27 few - TGTGCCAGCAGTTTGATCGGAGCAGGACCCGATTTCCGGGGCTACACCTTC CASSLIGAGPDFRGYTF
TRBJ1-6 TRBV7-9 many TRBD1 TGTGCCAGCAGCTTGGGACAGGGGACGTATAATTCACCCCTCCACTTT CASSLGQGTYNSPLHF
TRBJ2-1 TRBV18 many - TGTGCCAGCTCACCAGGCCACAATGAGCAGTTCTTC CASSPGHNEQFF
TRBJ2-7 TRBV29-1 - TRBD2 TGCAGCGTCAAGGGACTAGCGGGATTTGACGAGCAGTACTTC CSVKGLAGFDEQYF
TRBJ2-7 TRBV4-3 - - TGCGCCAGCAGCGTCCACAGGGATTACGAGCAGTACTTC CASSVHRDYEQYF
TRBJ2-7 TRBV12-3/TRBV12-4 few TRBD2 TGTGCCAGCAGACCCGCGGCGGGAGGCTCCTACGAGCAGTACTTC CASRPAAGGSYEQYF
TRBJ1-5 TRBV30 - - TGTGCCTGGAGTGTACTAAACAGTCGCAATCAGCCCCAGCATTTT CAWSVLNSRNQPQHF
TRBJ2-5 TRBV5-1 few TRBD1 TGCGCCAGCAGCGGGACCGGGACAGGGCGCAGGGAGACCCAGTACTTC CASSGTGTGRRETQYF
TRBJ1-2 TRBV5-6 many - TGTGCCAGCAGCTCCCATTCAGGGCACTATGGCTACACCTTC CASSSHSGHYGYTF
TRBJ2-7 TRBV20-1 few TRBD2 TGCAGTGCTAGCTCACTCCGGACTAGCGGGGTTGCCTACGAGCAGTACTTC CSASSLRTSGVAYEQYF
TRBJ2-7 TRBV28 few - TGTGCCAGCAGCTACAGGGACTACGAGCAGTACTTC CASSYRDYEQYF
TRBJ2-1 TRBV29-1 few TRBD2 TGCAGCGTTGAGCCCTTTAGCGGGGGGGGCAATGAGCAGTTCTTC CSVEPFSGGGNEQFF
TRBJ2-1 TRBV20-1 - TRBD2 TGCAGTGGGACTAGCGGGGGGCCTGAGCAGTTCTTC CSGTSGGPEQFF
TRBJ2-1 TRBV27 - - TGTGCCAGCAGTTCCCCCTCACGAAGCAAATACAATGAGCAGTTCTTC CASSSPSRSKYNEQFF
TRBJ1-6 TRBV3-1 many - TGTGCCAGCAGTTCAATACGGGACGGAAATTCACCCCTCCACTTT CASSSIRDGNSPLHF
TRBJ2-1 TRBV12-3/TRBV12-4 many - TGTGCCAGCAGAGTAGACTCCGGCCCCTACAATGAGCAGTTCTTC CASRVDSGPYNEQFF
TRBJ2-2 TRBV24-1 few TRBD1 TGTGCCACCAGTGATCCAGGACAGGGGGCGACCGGGGAGCTGTTTTTT CATSDPGQGATGELFF